This passage covers 14 T cell receptor beta chains from one sample sequenced in a study of shared clonotypes between healthy human individuals. This table comes from immunoSEQ multiplex PCR, and its TCRdb copy is limited to in-frame clones, with some not included. The profile shows approximately 350,000 clones, around 96% of them singletons. The sample taken for sequencing was memory CD8+ T cells sorted from blood. The subset denotes: CD45RO+ cells pooled with CCR7-negative TemRA cells. These receptors were obtained from a man aged 30 to 39 in good health.

The chain combines TRBV10-3 with TRBJ2-7, with TRBD2 identical over 7 bases. Germline lookup yields CDR1 ENHRY and CDR2 SYGVKD. This CDR3 is built from 13 residues. The ends lost 7 bases at V and 3 bases at J; junction bases unmatched: 6. The CDR3 sequence is CAINAGVSYEQYF. Written as DNA, the CDR3 is TGTGCCATCAATGCGGGAGTAAGCTACGAGCAGTACTTC.

This chain links TRBV5-1 with TRBJ2-7; 13 bases map to TRBD2. Germline CDR1 and CDR2: SGHRS and YFSETQ. This CDR3 region has 15 residues. The trim removed 4 bases at V and 4 bases at J, leaving 5 bases unmatched. The CDR3, as DNA: TGCGCCAGCAGCGGGGGGACTAGCGGGACTTACGAGCAGTACTTC. Protein product: CASSGGTSGTYEQYF.

The chain carries TRBV28 and TRBJ2-3, with D hard to call. The CDR3 covers 12 residues. Per the germline V gene, CDR1 is MDHEN and CDR2 is SYDVKM. Trimming removed 7 bases at V and 1 base at J, with 6 bases between. CDR3 coding DNA: TGTGCCAGCATGAAGGGCACAGATACGCAGTATTTT. Its translation is CASMKGTDTQYF.

This clone was observed a single time. The CDR3 is CASSPHSVSYNEQFF. CDR3 bases: TGTGCCAGCAGCCCCCATAGCGTCTCCTACAATGAGCAGTTCTTC. This chain joins TRBV5-4 and TRBJ2-1, with TRBD2 as a possible D gene (5 bases). The V end lost 4 bases, the J end lost 0 bases, and 11 bases lay between the germline ends. The CDR3 is 15 residues long. CDR1 is SGHNT, CDR2 YYREEE, per germline (reference sequence). The full variable domain, in which reference TRBV5-4 and TRBJ2-1 provide the parts outside the CDR3, is ETGVTQSPTHLIKTRGQQVTLRCSSQSGHNTVSWYQQALGQGPQFIFQYYREEENGRGNFPPRFSGLQFPNYSSELNVNALELDDSALYLCASSPHSVSYNEQFFGPGTRLTVL.

The rearrangement links TRBV6-4 to TRBJ2-1; D may be TRBD1 (6 bases). CDR3 length: 15 amino acids. CDR1 MRHNA and CDR2 SNTAGT come from the germline V gene. With 3 bases removed from V and 5 bases from J, the gap between germline ends came to 14 bases. CDR3 sequence: CASSERDTIHNEQFF. CDR3 in DNA: TGTGCCAGCAGTGAGAGGGACACGATACACAATGAGCAGTTCTTC.

This chain joins TRBV7-9 and TRBJ1-2, with 7 nucleotides matching TRBD1. Germline V gene data show CDR1 as SEHNR and CDR2 as FQNEAQ (reference sequence). The CDR3 sequence is 16 residues long. V lost 0 bases and J lost 6; bases outside the gene matches: 10. Here the CDR3 reads CASSLAGEQGRNGYTF. CDR3 in DNA: TGTGCCAGCAGCTTAGCAGGGGAACAGGGGAGGAATGGCTACACCTTC.

The CDR3 DNA is TGTGCCAGCAGACAGGGCTCCTACAATGAGCAGTTCTTC. This codes for CASRQGSYNEQFF. This chain uses TRBV6-1 with TRBJ2-1, with a weak D call TRBD1 (6 bases). V lost 6 bases and J 0 bases, leaving 6 bases between the germline ends. The CDR3 contains 13 residues. Looked up from germline, CDR1 is MNHNS and CDR2 is SASEGT.

J is TRBJ2-7 and V is TRBV5-4; possible D gene TRBD2, 5 bases. V was clipped by 0 bases and J by 4 bases, with 8 bases between them. Germline assignment: CDR1 SGHNT and CDR2 YYREEE (reference sequence). The CDR3 runs 13 residues. CDR3 nucleotide sequence: TGTGCCAGCAGCTTGGAGGGCGGGTACGAGCAGTACTTC. Its translation: CASSLEGGYEQYF. The full variable domain, with the rest looked up from reference TRBV5-4 and TRBJ2-7, is ETGVTQSPTHLIKTRGQQVTLRCSSQSGHNTVSWYQQALGQGPQFIFQYYREEENGRGNFPPRFSGLQFPNYSSELNVNALELDDSALYLCASSLEGGYEQYFGPGTRLTVT.

This chain uses TRBV28 with TRBJ2-5, with TRBD2 identical over 12 bases. With V trimmed by 3 bases and J by 5 bases, 13 bases remained unmatched. The CDR3 is 18 residues long. Germline CDR1 MDHEN, CDR2 SYDVKM. DNA for the CDR3: TGTGCCAGCAGTTTTATCGGACTAGCGGGAATGGGGCAGGAGACCCAGTACTTC. Translating it yields CASSFIGLAGMGQETQYF. Together with reference TRBV28 and TRBJ2-5, the CDR3 gives the full variable domain: DVKVTQSSRYLVKRTGEKVFLECVQDMDHENMFWYRQDPGLGLRLIYFSYDVKMKEKGDIPEGYSVSREKKERFSLILESASTNQTSMYLCASSFIGLAGMGQETQYFGPGTRLLVL.

This clone was observed once. The gene calls are TRBV5-1 and TRBJ2-7; 10 bases are shared with TRBD2. The CDR3 length is 15 residues. Germline CDR1 reads SGHRS; CDR2 reads YFSETQ. J gave up 0 bases and V 4 bases, and 4 bases lay outside the gene matches. The chain's CDR3 is CASSRTSGSSYEQYF. The CDR3 DNA is TGCGCCAGCAGCCGGACTAGCGGTAGCTCCTACGAGCAGTACTTC. The whole variable domain, filled in from reference TRBV5-1 and TRBJ2-7, reads KAGVTQTPRYLIKTRGQQVTLSCSPISGHRSVSWYQQTPGQGLQFLFEYFSETQRNKGNFPGRFSGRQFSNSRSEMNVSTLELGDSALYLCASSRTSGSSYEQYFGPGTRLTVT.

This rearrangement joins TRBV29-1 to TRBJ2-7; 9 bases line up with TRBD2. Looked up from germline, CDR1 is SQVTM and CDR2 is ANQGSEA. CDR3 size: 15 residues. Losses at the gene ends were 2 bases for V and 2 bases for J; bases not matched to a gene: 7. The CDR3 sequence is CSVEIGSGSPYEQYF. CDR3 DNA sequence: TGCAGCGTTGAAATCGGTAGCGGGAGCCCCTACGAGCAGTACTTC.

As for this clone: Other DNA sequences from this sample encode an identical CDR3 as well. The rearrangement joins TRBV18 to TRBJ2-7; 8 positions match TRBD2. The CDR3 totals 14 residues. With V trimmed by 3 bases and J by 0 bases, 1 base remained unmatched. Germline V gene data show CDR1 as KGHSH and CDR2 as LQKENI. The CDR3, as DNA: TGTGCCAGCTCACCGGGGACTAGCTCCTACGAGCAGTACTTC. This codes for CASSPGTSSYEQYF.

The chain is built from TRBV11-2 and TRBJ1-1; D is unclear. The V and J ends lost 5 bases and 10 bases respectively, with 14 bases between them. The CDR3 length is 12 residues. Germline lookup yields CDR1 SGHAT and CDR2 FQNNGV. CDR3 loop: CASSPTRKGAFF. CDR3 nucleotide sequence: TGTGCCAGCAGCCCTACCAGGAAAGGAGCTTTCTTT.

The sample holds one count of this clone. This chain uses TRBV11-1 with TRBJ2-7; no reliable D call. The germline V gene encodes CDR1 SGHAT and CDR2 FQDESV (reference sequence). The CDR3 covers 15 residues. Trimming cost V 4 bases and J 2 bases, with 15 bases left between them. This CDR3 is CASSSETRTAYEQYF. CDR3 nucleotide sequence: TGTGCCAGCAGCTCCGAGACCCGGACCGCCTACGAGCAGTACTTC.